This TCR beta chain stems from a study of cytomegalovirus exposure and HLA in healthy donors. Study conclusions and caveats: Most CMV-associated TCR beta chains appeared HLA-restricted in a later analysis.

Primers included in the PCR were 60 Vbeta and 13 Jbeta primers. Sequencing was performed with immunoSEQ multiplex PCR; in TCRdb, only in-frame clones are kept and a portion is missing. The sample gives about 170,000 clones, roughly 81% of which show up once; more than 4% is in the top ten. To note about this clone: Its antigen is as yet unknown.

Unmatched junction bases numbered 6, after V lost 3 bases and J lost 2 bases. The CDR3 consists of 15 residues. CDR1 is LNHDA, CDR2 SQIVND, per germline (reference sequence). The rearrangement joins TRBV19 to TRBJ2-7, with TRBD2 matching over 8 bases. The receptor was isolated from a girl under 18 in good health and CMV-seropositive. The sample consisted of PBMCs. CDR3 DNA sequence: TGTGCCAGTAGTATTGGAGCGGGGGCCACCTACGAGCAGTACTTC. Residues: CASSIGAGATYEQYF.